This TCR beta chain was captured by sequencing in a study of blood T cell repertoires in COVID-19. Overall study: COVID-19 samples collected from the United States, Italy and Spain covered acute and convalescent phases.

V lost 3 bases, J lost 1 base, and 7 bases stayed unmatched. The CDR3 covers 17 residues. The germline V gene encodes CDR1 KGHSH and CDR2 LQKENI. Participants were aged about 18 to 100 years, lived in about 26 US areas, and enrolled virtually. Original analysis: Counts of nucleated cells, estimated from reference gene primer amplification, were obtained. Some clones are missing from TCRdb's copy, which holds only in-frame ones; the method was immunoSEQ multiplex PCR. For V, J and clone size, that table is used; D and trimming come from the DNA. Counted here are a few hundred thousand clones, around 85% occurring once; the ten biggest clones make up approximately 4%.

The sequence came from a woman aged 40 to 49 with acute COVID-19. The chain carries TRBV18 and TRBJ2-2; TRBD1 matches at 8 bases. Sequencing used PBMCs or T cells enriched from blood (not recorded which). In nucleotides, the CDR3 is TGTGCCAGCTCACCCCTATCCGGGACAGGGAACACCGGGGAGCTGTTTTTT. This translates into CASSPLSGTGNTGELFF.